This entry is about one T cell receptor beta chain. Its specificity is not known. The method was immunoSEQ multiplex PCR; TCRdb's version includes in-frame clones alone and lacks a portion of them. The repertoire consists of roughly 49,000 clones, with approximately 92% occurring once and the leading ten covering roughly 18%. The data were taken from a study of lymphopenia after photon versus proton radiotherapy. General study findings and limits: After lymphocyte nadir, photon-treated repertoires showed oligoclonal expansion, especially CD8+ Temra. Survival link was tested only in deceased patients; proton benefit remains a possibility. Proton therapy kept repertoires fairly stable, unlike photons, which gained effector/memory cells. Larger post-nadir TCR diversity loss correlated inversely with survival in deceased patients.

The sequence was obtained from a woman aged 40 to 55 with cholangiocarcinoma. The sequenced sample was peripheral blood, obtained from a patient treated with photon-based radiotherapy.

The CDR3 sequence is CASSLTGRGDTQYF. The DNA of the CDR3 is TGTGCCAGCAGCCTAACCGGCCGAGGAGATACGCAGTATTTT. The genes are TRBV14 and TRBJ2-3; no definite D call. The CDR3 consists of 14 residues. Germline V gene lookup returns CDR1 SGHDN and CDR2 FVKESK. With 4 bases removed from V and 5 bases from J, the gap between germline ends came to 13 bases.